The present T cell receptor beta chain was sequenced within a study of identical twins. This clonotype has at least ten counts. Antigen specificity is unknown. TCRdb called the 5' RACE reads again in MiXCR, with one record for every CDR3 protein. Altogether roughly 490,000 distinct CDR3 sequences are present, 13% to 15% being singletons, with the ten largest covering about 1%. Looked up from germline, CDR1 is LGHDT and CDR2 is YNNKEL (reference sequence). The V and J ends lost 2 bases and 6 bases, in that order; junction bases with no gene match: 6. The CDR3 contains 15 residues. Study observations and caveats: A lower insertion count was a feature of abundant cord blood beta clonotypes, with no such feature in memory repertoires. Models underestimated out-of-frame TCR alpha sharing in monozygotic twins. Twins shared out-of-frame alpha sequences with excess low generation probability.

This sample also appeared in a second study, on yellow fever vaccine responses in identical twins.

Sequencing was done on a sample of CD4+ T cells sorted from blood. This TCR was recovered from a young woman in good health. The rearrangement links TRBV3-1 to TRBJ2-3, with 9 bases matching TRBD1. The CDR3 here is CASSQRTGETDTQYF. Here the CDR3 DNA reads TGTGCCAGCAGCCAACGGACAGGGGAGACGGATACGCAGTATTTT.